This is a list of T cell receptor beta chains from one sample in a study of cytomegalovirus exposure and HLA in healthy donors. The protocol was immunoSEQ multiplex PCR, while the TCRdb copy is restricted to in-frame clones and leaves out a portion. The repertoire holds 150,000 or so clones, roughly four fifths seen once, with 3% to 3.5% in the top ten. The sample was PBMCs. The receptors originated from a woman in her thirties or forties in good health and CMV-seronegative. Both conserved end residues are part of each CDR3. Fields, in order: clone size, J gene, D gene, V gene, CDR3 protein, CDR3 DNA. D genes are given only for firm matches. The size of a clone is reported for some rows only, either as once, few or many, or as a class for expanded clones.

clone_size: .
j_call: TRBJ2-5
d_call: TRBD2
v_call: TRBV9
cdr3_aa: CASSAGTSYEETQYF
cdr3_nt: TGTGCCAGCAGCGCTGGGACTAGCTACGAAGAGACCCAGTACTTC

clone_size: .
j_call: TRBJ1-3
d_call: .
v_call: TRBV5-1
cdr3_aa: CASSLGSGTGQNTIYF
cdr3_nt: TGCGCCAGCAGCTTGGGCTCCGGAACAGGGCAAAACACCATATATTTT

clone_size: .
j_call: TRBJ2-5
d_call: .
v_call: TRBV6-6
cdr3_aa: CASKRAQETQYF
cdr3_nt: TGTGCCAGCAAAAGAGCCCAAGAGACCCAGTACTTC

clone_size: .
j_call: TRBJ2-2
d_call: TRBD1
v_call: TRBV7-6
cdr3_aa: CASSPRTGGFLGELFF
cdr3_nt: TGTGCCAGCAGCCCCCGGACAGGGGGCTTCCTAGGGGAGCTGTTTTTT

clone_size: .
j_call: TRBJ2-2
d_call: TRBD1
v_call: TRBV9
cdr3_aa: CASRLGQGQSTGELFF
cdr3_nt: TGTGCCAGCAGGTTGGGACAGGGACAATCCACCGGGGAGCTGTTTTTT

clone_size: few
j_call: TRBJ2-5
d_call: TRBD2
v_call: TRBV15
cdr3_aa: CATSRGDRTPGGETQYF
cdr3_nt: TGTGCCACCAGCAGAGGCGACCGGACCCCCGGGGGGGAGACCCAGTACTTC

clone_size: .
j_call: TRBJ2-1
d_call: TRBD2
v_call: TRBV15
cdr3_aa: CATSTWGGRGEYYNEQFF
cdr3_nt: TGTGCCACCAGCACTTGGGGCGGGAGGGGGGAATATTACAATGAGCAGTTCTTC

clone_size: .
j_call: TRBJ1-4
d_call: .
v_call: TRBV7-9
cdr3_aa: CASSLGSGVGLANEKLFF
cdr3_nt: TGTGCCAGCAGCTTAGGGTCGGGGGTAGGACTGGCTAATGAAAAACTGTTTTTT

clone_size: .
j_call: TRBJ2-1
d_call: .
v_call: TRBV2
cdr3_aa: CASSELAGAYNEQFF
cdr3_nt: TGTGCCAGCAGTGAGCTGGCGGGGGCATACAATGAGCAGTTCTTC

clone_size: .
j_call: TRBJ2-3
d_call: TRBD1
v_call: TRBV6-1
cdr3_aa: CASRLDRGSTDTQYF
cdr3_nt: TGTGCCAGCAGACTTGACAGGGGAAGCACAGATACGCAGTATTTT